These 7 T cell receptor beta chains came from one sample sequenced in a study of T cell responses to AZD1222 COVID-19 vaccine. Clones were read by immunoSEQ multiplex PCR, and TCRdb kept only the in-frame ones, dropping some. The sample contains about 130,000 clones, 90% to 95% of which appear only once. The starting material was peripheral blood, obtained on day 0 of AZD1222 vaccination. Every receptor here comes from an adult in good health.

V usage is TRBV11-1 and J usage is TRBJ2-1; D possibly corresponds to TRBD2 (5 bases). In germline, CDR1 is SGHAT, CDR2 FQDESV (reference sequence). Trimming stripped 1 base from V and 8 bases from J, with 12 bases between. This CDR3 is 14 amino acids long. This chain's CDR3 is CASSLVLVSDEQFF. The CDR3, as DNA: TGTGCCAGCAGCTTAGTACTAGTTTCGGATGAGCAGTTCTTC.

This sequence joins TRBV5-8 and TRBJ1-1; D not certain. CDR1 SGHTS and CDR2 YDEGEE come from the germline V gene. The CDR3 loop spans 13 amino acids. With 0 bases removed from V and 1 base from J, the gap between germline ends came to 4 bases. CDR3 residues: CASSLGANTEAFF. CDR3 nucleotides: TGTGCCAGCAGCTTGGGAGCGAACACTGAAGCTTTCTTT.

J is TRBJ2-7 and V is TRBV19; maybe TRBD1 (7 bases). The CDR3 has 14 amino acids. Germline-derived CDR1 and CDR2 are LNHDA and SQIVND (reference sequence). V gave up 5 bases and J gave up 5 bases, with 16 bases separating them. DNA for the CDR3: TGTGCCAGTAGTTATGGAGGGGGCCGTAACGAGCAGTACTTC. Its protein is CASSYGGGRNEQYF. The whole variable domain, filled in from reference TRBV19 and TRBJ2-7, reads DGGITQSPKYLFRKEGQNVTLSCEQNLNHDAMYWYRQDPGQGLRLIYYSQIVNDFQKGDIAEGYSVSREKKESFPLTVTSAQKNPTAFYLCASSYGGGRNEQYFGPGTRLTVT.

The chain has TRBV7-6 and TRBJ2-1, with D possibly being TRBD2 (7 bases). V dropped 2 bases and J dropped 0 bases, with 14 bases sitting between them. The germline gives CDR1 SGHVS, CDR2 FNYEAQ. The CDR3 runs 17 residues. The chain's CDR3 is CASSLLGGGSSYNEQFF. CDR3 DNA sequence: TGTGCCAGCAGCTTACTCGGGGGCGGGAGCTCCTACAATGAGCAGTTCTTC.

The chain recombines TRBV11-2 with TRBJ2-1, with D perhaps being TRBD1 or TRBD2 (6 bases each). Germline CDR1 and CDR2: SGHAT and FQNNGV. The CDR3 runs to 14 residues. The V end lost 1 base, the J end lost 9 bases, and 13 bases lay between the germline ends. CDR3 region: CASSLVLRGPEQFF. For the CDR3, the DNA is TGTGCCAGCAGCTTAGTTCTCCGGGGGCCTGAGCAGTTCTTC.

The rearrangement links TRBV19 to TRBJ1-5; possible D gene TRBD1, 5 bases. Germline CDR1 is LNHDA and CDR2 is SQIVND (reference sequence). The CDR3 is 16 residues long. The V end was cut by 5 bases, the J end by 1 base, with 15 bases between. CDR3 sequence reads: CASSLPQGWSNQPQHF. CDR3 bases: TGTGCCAGTAGTCTCCCCCAGGGATGGAGCAATCAGCCCCAGCATTTT.

The chain couples TRBV14 to TRBJ2-1; D may be TRBD2 (5 bases). V dropped 2 bases and J dropped 4 bases, with 9 bases sitting between them. The CDR3 covers 14 residues. Per germline, CDR1 SGHDN and CDR2 FVKESK. CDR3 DNA sequence: TGTGCCAGCAGCCAAATCCTAGCTTACAATGAGCAGTTCTTC. It is translated as CASSQILAYNEQFF.